Listed below are T cell receptor beta chains from one sample, sequenced in a study of CXCR3-negative and CXCR3-positive naive CD8 T cells. TCRdb re-analyzed the 5' RACE reads; it lists each CDR3 protein once, without DNA. The table counts some 120,000 distinct CDR3 sequences; roughly 0.62% lies in the top ten. Sequenced sample: naive CXCR3+ CD8+ T cells from blood. Receptors originate from a human donor in good health. Some clones in this sample may be carry-over from other donors' samples. CDR3s include the opening cysteine and the closing phenylalanine or tryptophan. The order of the fields is CDR3 length, V gene, J gene, CDR3 protein.

len: 13; v_gene: TRBV29-1; j_gene: TRBJ2-7; CDR3aa: CSVVGTSGAEQYF
len: 19; v_gene: TRBV5-6; j_gene: TRBJ2-3; CDR3aa: CASSLARGEGGFLTDTQYF
len: 15; v_gene: TRBV15; j_gene: TRBJ1-5; CDR3aa: CATSTIGEGGQPQHF
len: 13; v_gene: TRBV29-1; j_gene: TRBJ2-7; CDR3aa: CSVVRGADYEQYF
len: 14; v_gene: TRBV7-2; j_gene: TRBJ2-1; CDR3aa: CASSLARGPQVWFF
len: 14; v_gene: TRBV5-1; j_gene: TRBJ1-1; CDR3aa: CASSLQGFSPEAFF
len: 13; v_gene: TRBV29-1; j_gene: TRBJ2-7; CDR3aa: CSARLAGSNEQYF
len: 14; v_gene: TRBV7-2; j_gene: TRBJ1-2; CDR3aa: CASSSQGAPYGYTF
len: 15; v_gene: TRBV5-1; j_gene: TRBJ1-1; CDR3aa: CASRTEQGARTEAFF
len: 13; v_gene: TRBV5-5; j_gene: TRBJ2-7; CDR3aa: CASSFSRVGEQYF
len: 12; v_gene: TRBV7-9; j_gene: TRBJ2-7; CDR3aa: CASSSDGDEQYF
len: 13; v_gene: TRBV29-1; j_gene: TRBJ1-2; CDR3aa: CSVRFRVGYGYTF
len: 15; v_gene: TRBV7-3; j_gene: TRBJ2-3; CDR3aa: CASSLRGGVTDTQYF
len: 11; v_gene: TRBV7-2; j_gene: TRBJ2-7; CDR3aa: CASSWAGEQYF
len: 14; v_gene: TRBV10-3; j_gene: TRBJ2-3; CDR3aa: CAISEGTNTDTQYF
len: 15; v_gene: TRBV4-1; j_gene: TRBJ2-7; CDR3aa: CASSQESRVGDEQYF
len: 22; v_gene: TRBV5-6; j_gene: TRBJ2-1; CDR3aa: CASSWTARTSGGHVGSYNEQFF
len: 12; v_gene: TRBV20-1; j_gene: TRBJ2-5; CDR3aa: CSAGDMKETQYF